This T cell receptor beta chain was identified in a study of blood T cells in healthy people across ages. A J-beta primer mix and a sample-barcoded 5' primer were used in a second PCR of roughly 7 to 12 cycles. TCRdb reprocessed the 5' RACE reads via MiXCR and lists one record per CDR3 protein. The sample includes roughly 570,000 distinct CDR3 sequences, 27% seen only once; the top ten take 18%. This CDR3 is built from 16 residues. Trimming removed 0 bases from V and 2 bases from J, with 11 bases in between. CDR1 is SGHTA, CDR2 FQGNSA, per germline. This TCR derives from a woman in her seventies in good health. This chain links TRBV7-2 with TRBJ2-1; D unresolved. The source material was blood. This chain's CDR3 is CASSLAGGIAYNEQFF. In DNA, the CDR3 is TGTGCCAGCAGCTTAGCGGGCGGAATAGCCTACAATGAGCAGTTCTTC.